A single sample gave rise to the 28 T cell receptor beta chains below, sequenced in a study of PD-1 blockade in mismatch repair-deficient tumors. Clones were read by immunoSEQ multiplex PCR, and TCRdb kept only the in-frame ones, dropping some. In the table there are about 14,000 clones, approximately 80% of which are singletons. Sequencing used PBMCs, obtained about 15 weeks after starting pembrolizumab. The receptors were sampled from an adult with mismatch repair-deficient cancer.

The J gene is TRBJ1-4, the V gene TRBV2, with TRBD1 as a possible D gene (5 bases). The CDR3 totals 11 residues. Germline CDR1 SNHLY, CDR2 FYNNEI. V was pared by 8 bases and J by 5 bases, with 6 bases between. CDR3 DNA: TGTGCCAGCCGACAGAATGAAAAACTGTTTTTT. Translation: CASRQNEKLFF.

This rearrangement joins TRBV19 to TRBJ1-2; D remains ambiguous. The CDR3 is made up of 17 amino acids. Germline values: CDR1 LNHDA, CDR2 SQIVND (reference sequence). V dropped 2 bases and J dropped 0 bases, with 16 bases sitting between them. The CDR3 here is CASSIRELPTTNYGYTF. CDR3 DNA sequence: TGTGCCAGTAGTATAAGGGAGCTACCCACAACTAACTATGGCTACACCTTC.

The chain recombines TRBV28 with TRBJ1-2, with a possible D match to TRBD1 (6 bases). Germline CDR1 is MDHEN and CDR2 is SYDVKM. The length of the CDR3 is 14 residues. Between the trimmed V and J ends, which lost 4 bases and 0 bases, there was a span of 9 bases. The CDR3 protein is CASSSAGANYGYTF. CDR3 in DNA: TGTGCCAGCAGTTCAGCAGGGGCTAACTATGGCTACACCTTC.

This clone was observed a single time. The genes are TRBV4-1 and TRBJ2-1, with TRBD1 matching 9 bases. CDR1 and CDR2 (germline): MGHRA, YSYEKL. The CDR3 totals 17 residues. After removal of 1 base from V and 0 bases from J, the junction contained 4 bases not matched to a gene. The CDR3 DNA is TGCGCCAGCAGCCAAGGGACAGGGGTTAACTCCTACAATGAGCAGTTCTTC. This sequence encodes CASSQGTGVNSYNEQFF.

The genes are TRBV5-1 and TRBJ2-5, with 10 bases aligning to TRBD1. Trimming cost V 3 bases and J 5 bases; bases outside gene matches: 10. The CDR3 consists of 16 residues. Germline assignment: CDR1 SGHRS and CDR2 YFSETQ. The DNA for the CDR3 is TGCGCCAGCAGCTGGGGCCCGGGACAGGGGACGGAGACCCAGTACTTC. This translates into CASSWGPGQGTETQYF.

The chain uses TRBV14 and TRBJ2-1, with 7 bases that match TRBD1. This CDR3 spans 15 amino acids. Trimming at V came to 1 base and at J to 9 bases, leaving 9 bases not matched to a gene. CDR1 and CDR2 (germline): SGHDN, FVKESK. CDR3 sequence (DNA): TGTGCCAGCAGCCAAGGAGGTGTACAGGGGCTTGAGCAGTTCTTC. It encodes CASSQGGVQGLEQFF.

The chain uses TRBV18 and TRBJ2-7; TRBD2 is a possible D gene (5 bases). CDR3 length: 14 amino acids. Trimming left V 2 bases short and J 3 bases short, with 11 bases between. The germline V gene encodes CDR1 KGHSH and CDR2 LQKENI. The CDR3 reads CASSPGGSFYEQYF. The DNA of the CDR3 is TGTGCCAGCTCACCAGGCGGGTCCTTCTACGAGCAGTACTTC.

The chain has TRBV6-5 and TRBJ1-2, with unresolved D. The CDR3 is 15 amino acids. Trimming took 6 bases from V and 3 from J, leaving 17 bases between them. Germline CDR1 and CDR2: MNHEY and SVGAGI. The CDR3 here is CASSSNGIRYYGYTF. In DNA form, the CDR3 reads TGTGCCAGCAGCTCAAACGGTATCAGGTACTATGGCTACACCTTC.

The chain couples TRBV28 to TRBJ1-1; tentative D call: TRBD1 (5 bases). Trimming cost V 2 bases and J 11 bases, with 12 bases left between them. The germline CDR1 and CDR2 sequences are MDHEN and SYDVKM. The CDR3 consists of 12 residues. In DNA form, the CDR3 reads TGTGCCAGCAGTTTACATCAGGGTCGTGCTTTCTTT. Translation: CASSLHQGRAFF. Full variable domain (rest looked up from reference TRBV28 and TRBJ1-1): DVKVTQSSRYLVKRTGEKVFLECVQDMDHENMFWYRQDPGLGLRLIYFSYDVKMKEKGDIPEGYSVSREKKERFSLILESASTNQTSMYLCASSLHQGRAFFGQGTRLTVV.

The chain has TRBV21-1 and TRBJ1-3. TRBV21-1 is designated a pseudogene. This CDR3 region has 14 residues. CDR3 amino acids: CASSKFSSGNTIYF. CDR3 in DNA: TGTGCCAGCAGCAAATTTAGCTCTGGAAACACCATATATTTT.

The chain links TRBV27 to TRBJ2-5; 8 bases agree with TRBD1. Trimming at V came to 3 bases and at J to 7 bases, leaving 10 bases not matched to a gene. Germline CDR1 and CDR2: MNHEY and SMNVEV (reference sequence). The CDR3 has 15 amino acids. The DNA for the CDR3 is TGTGCCAGCAGTTTCCTTGCAGGGGGCCGGGGGACCCAGTACTTC. This translates into CASSFLAGGRGTQYF.

This rearrangement joins TRBV7-3 to TRBJ2-3, with TRBD2 as a possible D gene (5 bases). From germline, CDR1 is SGHTA and CDR2 FQGTGA. The CDR3 loop spans 17 amino acids. The V end was cut by 1 base, the J end by 2 bases, with 16 bases between. The CDR3: CASSLRTSADSTDTQYF. The CDR3 DNA follows: TGTGCCAGCAGCTTAAGGACTTCAGCGGATTCCACAGATACGCAGTATTTT.

The table lists this clone with a few counts. This chain joins TRBV10-3 and TRBJ2-7; D is perhaps TRBD2 (6 bases). The V gene lost 4 bases and the J gene lost 5 bases, with 12 bases spanning the gap. The CDR3 length is 13 residues. Germline V CDR1 and CDR2: ENHRY, SYGVKD. CDR3 sequence reads: CAISGGEGNEQYF. CDR3 DNA: TGTGCCATCAGTGGGGGGGAAGGGAACGAGCAGTACTTC.

The genes are TRBV16 and TRBJ1-1; 8 nucleotides line up with TRBD1. V lost 4 bases to trimming and J lost 4 bases; unmatched junction nucleotides: 8. The germline V gene encodes CDR1 KGHSY and CDR2 FQNENV. CDR3 length: 15 amino acids. The CDR3 is CASSLRQGSVTEAFF. The CDR3 DNA sequence: TGTGCCAGCAGCCTTCGACAGGGGTCGGTCACTGAAGCTTTCTTT.

V gene TRBV18 combines with J gene TRBJ1-5; TRBD1 agrees at 8 bases. V lost 5 bases and J lost 4; bases outside the gene matches: 7. This CDR3 contains 15 residues. Germline V CDR1 and CDR2: KGHSH, LQKENI. The CDR3 here is CASSLTGDGNQPQHF. CDR3 DNA sequence: TGTGCCAGCTCATTGACAGGGGATGGAAATCAGCCCCAGCATTTT.

V is TRBV19 and J is TRBJ2-7, with 9 bases lining up with TRBD2. Germline loops: CDR1 LNHDA, CDR2 SQIVND (reference sequence). V was clipped by 4 bases and J by 2 bases; unmatched bases: 6. This CDR3 region has 15 residues. The CDR3 sequence is CASSKRTSVPYEQYF. Here the CDR3 DNA reads TGTGCCAGTAGTAAAAGGACTAGCGTCCCCTACGAGCAGTACTTC.

CDR3 amino acids: CASSLGQGGLYGYTF. In nucleotides, the CDR3 is TGTGCCAGCAGTCTCGGACAGGGAGGACTCTATGGCTACACCTTC. The V call is TRBV6-4, the J call TRBJ1-2; TRBD1 agrees at 8 bases. The germline gives CDR1 MRHNA, CDR2 SNTAGT. Trimming at V came to 5 bases and at J to 4 bases, leaving 9 bases not matched to a gene. The CDR3 runs 15 residues.

The chain recombines TRBV15 with TRBJ1-1; D call uncertain. Germline values: CDR1 LNHNV, CDR2 YYDKDF (reference sequence). Trimming removed 1 base from V and 1 base from J, with 7 bases in between. This CDR3 region has 14 residues. The CDR3 is CATSRGEPNTEAFF. As DNA, the CDR3 is TGTGCCACCAGCAGAGGAGAACCGAACACTGAAGCTTTCTTT.

The gene calls are TRBV6-5 and TRBJ2-2, with D possibly matching TRBD1 (5 bases). This CDR3 spans 13 amino acids. Per the germline V gene, CDR1 is MNHEY and CDR2 is SVGAGI. Between the trimmed V and J ends, which lost 3 bases and 6 bases, there was a span of 8 bases. This CDR3 is CASSYLGPGELFF. CDR3 coding DNA: TGTGCCAGCAGTTATTTGGGGCCCGGGGAGCTGTTTTTT.

The rearrangement uses TRBV7-9 and TRBJ2-7; TRBD2 aligns across 8 bases. Germline V lookup: CDR1 SEHNR, CDR2 FQNEAQ (reference sequence). The CDR3 sequence is 15 residues long. V was pared by 3 bases and J by 3 bases, with 7 bases of the junction left unmatched. In DNA form, the CDR3 reads TGTGCCAGCAGCTTCCCGGGGGGGACGAACTACGAGCAGTACTTC. Its protein product is CASSFPGGTNYEQYF.

The chain has TRBV9 and TRBJ2-4; TRBD2 is a possible D gene (7 bases). Germline V gene sequence: CDR1 SGDLS, CDR2 YYNGEE. Trimming pared 0 bases from V and 2 bases from J, leaving 21 bases between. The CDR3 runs to 19 residues. DNA for the CDR3: TGTGCCAGCAGCGTAGGTATTTACGGGGGGCCAAGCCCCAAAAACATTCAGTACTTC. Protein sequence: CASSVGIYGGPSPKNIQYF.

The genes are TRBV19 and TRBJ1-5; TRBD1 might be the D (5 bases). V lost 0 bases and J lost 6, with 15 bases in between. CDR1 and CDR2 from the germline V gene are LNHDA and SQIVND (reference sequence). This CDR3 is built from 16 residues. CDR3 amino acids: CASSIDGGGFGQPQHF. The CDR3, as DNA: TGTGCCAGTAGTATAGATGGGGGAGGGTTCGGTCAGCCCCAGCATTTT. Based on the CDR3 plus reference TRBV19 and TRBJ1-5, the full variable domain is DGGITQSPKYLFRKEGQNVTLSCEQNLNHDAMYWYRQDPGQGLRLIYYSQIVNDFQKGDIAEGYSVSREKKESFPLTVTSAQKNPTAFYLCASSIDGGGFGQPQHFGDGTRLSIL.

The gene calls are TRBV6-1 and TRBJ1-2; 7 bases map to TRBD1. Germline CDR1 and CDR2: MNHNS and SASEGT. The CDR3 is 12 amino acids. V lost 8 bases, J lost 4 bases, and 4 bases stayed unmatched. CDR3 coding DNA: TGTGCCAGCTCGCGGGACAGCTATGGCTACACCTTC. It codes for CASSRDSYGYTF.

The rearrangement joins TRBV5-6 to TRBJ2-1; 10 positions agree with TRBD2. Unmatched junction bases numbered 9, after V lost 2 bases and J lost 7 bases. This CDR3 is 16 amino acids long. The germline V gene has CDR1 SGHDT and CDR2 YYEEEE. The DNA for the CDR3 is TGTGCCAGCAGCTTAGATAGCGGGAGGATGAAGAATGAGCAGTTCTTC. It codes for CASSLDSGRMKNEQFF.

The chain links TRBV4-2 to TRBJ2-1; TRBD2 aligns across 10 bases. Germline V CDR1 and CDR2: LGHNA, YNFKEQ. V lost 4 bases to trimming and J lost 0 bases; unmatched junction nucleotides: 3. There are 16 residues in the CDR3. The CDR3 DNA sequence: TGTGCCAGCAGCCTCGGACTAGCGGACTCCTACAATGAGCAGTTCTTC. As protein: CASSLGLADSYNEQFF.

J is TRBJ2-7 and V is TRBV7-8; 14 nucleotides line up with TRBD2. V shed 6 bases, J shed 5 bases, and the junction held 9 bases outside the gene matches. This CDR3 is built from 16 residues. The germline CDR1 and CDR2 sequences are SGHVS and FQNEAQ. Here the CDR3 DNA reads TGTGCCAGCAGAACGGGACTAGCGGGAGCAAGGAACGAGCAGTACTTC. This gives the protein CASRTGLAGARNEQYF.

The table lists this clone with a count of one. This chain links TRBV2 with TRBJ1-1; D unclear. V was trimmed by 5 bases and J by 4 bases, leaving 5 bases between them. The CDR3 has 11 residues. Germline V lookup: CDR1 SNHLY, CDR2 FYNNEI. DNA of the CDR3: TGTGCCAGCAGTATAATCACTGAAGCTTTCTTT. Amino acid sequence: CASSIITEAFF. The full variable domain, completed using reference TRBV2 and TRBJ1-1, is EPEVTQTPSHQVTQMGQEVILRCVPISNHLYFYWYRQILGQKVEFLVSFYNNEISEKSEIFDDQFSVERPDGSNFTLKIRSTKLEDSAMYFCASSIITEAFFGQGTRLTVV.

The chain is built from TRBV9 and TRBJ1-1; weak D call: TRBD1 (5 bases). V was pared by 1 base and J by 1 base, with 8 bases between. Germline V lookup: CDR1 SGDLS, CDR2 YYNGEE. This CDR3 contains 14 residues. The CDR3 reads CASSVTGANTEAFF. The CDR3 bases are TGTGCCAGCAGCGTAACAGGAGCGAACACTGAAGCTTTCTTT. The variable domain in full, completed from reference TRBV9 and TRBJ1-1, reads DSGVTQTPKHLITATGQRVTLRCSPRSGDLSVYWYQQSLDQGLQFLIQYYNGEERAKGNILERFSAQQFPDLHSELNLSSLELGDSALYFCASSVTGANTEAFFGQGTRLTVV.